These 25 T cell receptor beta chains share one sample of origin, sequenced in a study of shared clonotypes between healthy human individuals. CD8 cells classed as naive were CD45RO-negative and positively selected for CCR7, excluding terminally differentiated effector memory CD45RA+ cells. Sequencing used immunoSEQ multiplex PCR; TCRdb keeps in-frame clones, though not all of them. The sample comprises about 2.1 million clones, around 93% of which are singletons, and about 1.7% rests with the top ten. Sequencing was carried out using naive CD8+ T cells from PBMCs. The receptors shown here come from a man younger than 30 in good health. Some clones in this sample may be carry-over from other donors' samples.

The rearrangement links TRBV5-1 to TRBJ1-1; D remains unclear. Germline V lookup: CDR1 SGHRS, CDR2 YFSETQ. The V end was cut by 0 bases, the J end by 0 bases, with 9 bases between. CDR3 length: 15 residues. Written as DNA, the CDR3 is TGCGCCAGCAGCTTGGAACAGTTTGTGAACACTGAAGCTTTCTTT. The encoded protein is CASSLEQFVNTEAFF.

The chain uses TRBV9 and TRBJ1-2, with a weak D call TRBD1 (5 bases). V lost 7 bases to trimming and J lost 2 bases, with 21 bases between them. The CDR3 has 16 amino acids. CDR1 is SGDLS, CDR2 YYNGEE, per germline. This chain's CDR3 is CASGGTARTENYGYTF. In nucleotides, the CDR3 is TGTGCCAGCGGAGGGACCGCACGGACTGAAAACTATGGCTACACCTTC.

A note on this clone: Other DNA sequences in this specimen translate into the identical CDR3. The J gene is TRBJ2-1, the V gene TRBV7-9, with 10 positions matching TRBD1. CDR3 length equals 14 residues. Germline assignment: CDR1 SEHNR and CDR2 FQNEAQ (reference sequence). Losses at the gene ends were 4 bases for V and 7 bases for J; bases not matched to a gene: 4. The CDR3 region is CASSSRDRGNEQFF. CDR3 bases: TGTGCCAGCAGCTCCCGGGACAGGGGTAATGAGCAGTTCTTC.

This clone has only one observation. J is TRBJ2-2 and V is TRBV10-3; D gene uncertain. Germline-derived CDR1 and CDR2 are ENHRY and SYGVKD. The CDR3 contains 12 residues. V lost 6 bases and J lost 3, with 5 bases in between. The DNA of the CDR3 is TGTGCCATCAGGGAATACACCGGGGAGCTGTTTTTT. Protein product: CAIREYTGELFF.

The chain joins TRBV5-4 to TRBJ2-7; D remains ambiguous. V was trimmed by 0 bases and J by 2 bases, leaving 15 bases between them. Germline-derived CDR1 and CDR2 are SGHNT and YYREEE (reference sequence). The CDR3 is made up of 16 amino acids. CDR3: CASSLGRRGSPYEQYF. The CDR3 DNA follows: TGTGCCAGCAGCTTGGGGCGCCGCGGCTCCCCCTACGAGCAGTACTTC.

The chain joins TRBV4-2 to TRBJ2-1; 9 bases align to TRBD2. The CDR3 length is 18 residues. Looked up from germline, CDR1 is LGHNA and CDR2 is YNFKEQ. Trimming removed 0 bases from V and 4 bases from J; junction bases left unmatched: 10. CDR3 protein: CASSQDLLAGTPYNEQFF. The CDR3 coding sequence is TGTGCCAGCAGCCAAGATTTGCTAGCGGGGACTCCTTACAATGAGCAGTTCTTC.

The chain carries TRBV28 and TRBJ1-1; D gene ambiguous. The V gene's germline CDR1 is MDHEN and CDR2 SYDVKM. Between the trimmed V and J ends, which lost 1 base and 5 bases, there was a span of 11 bases. The CDR3 has 14 amino acids. Written as DNA, the CDR3 is TGTGCCAGCAGTTTATTACCGGGGTTGACTGAAGCTTTCTTT. Translation: CASSLLPGLTEAFF.

The genes are TRBV4-3 and TRBJ2-1, with 7 bases identical to TRBD2. From germline, CDR1 is LGHNA and CDR2 YSLEER. The CDR3 sequence is 16 residues long. Trimming removed 0 bases from V and 8 bases from J; junction bases left unmatched: 10. The CDR3 DNA sequence: TGCGCCAGCAGCCAAGATAGAGCGGGGTTACTGCATGAGCAGTTCTTC. Its translation: CASSQDRAGLLHEQFF.

This sequence joins TRBV5-1 and TRBJ2-1, with D perhaps matching TRBD1 (6 bases). Trimming pared 4 bases from V and 12 bases from J, leaving 14 bases between. The CDR3 runs 12 residues. Germline V gives CDR1 SGHRS, CDR2 YFSETQ. The CDR3, as DNA: TGCGCCAGCAGCCCGGACAGACTCGGGCAGTTCTTC. Translated, it gives CASSPDRLGQFF.

This chain joins TRBV29-1 and TRBJ1-1, with TRBD1 matching over 9 bases. This CDR3 region has 10 residues. The V gene end was trimmed by 7 bases and the J gene end by 8 bases; junction bases not matched to a gene: 2. From germline, CDR1 is SQVTM and CDR2 ANQGSEA. DNA of the CDR3: TGCAGCGCCGGACAGGGGGAAGCTTTCTTT. Encoded protein: CSAGQGEAFF.

For this clone: This sample includes further DNA sequences coding for the same CDR3. The chain uses TRBV29-1 and TRBJ2-7; D gene ambiguous. CDR3 length equals 13 residues. CDR1 and CDR2 (germline): SQVTM, ANQGSEA. V lost 6 bases to trimming and J lost 0 bases, with 12 bases between them. CDR3 region: CSVWTGSSYEQYF. CDR3 bases: TGCAGCGTCTGGACGGGTAGCTCCTACGAGCAGTACTTC.

The V call is TRBV16, the J call TRBJ2-7; D might be TRBD2 (6 bases). The CDR3 has 16 amino acids. Germline V gene data show CDR1 as KGHSY and CDR2 as FQNENV. Trimming left V 0 bases short and J 2 bases short, with 14 bases between. CDR3 in amino acids: CASSQSMEGITYEQYF. In DNA, the CDR3 is TGTGCCAGCAGCCAATCGATGGAGGGGATCACCTACGAGCAGTACTTC. Using reference TRBV16 and TRBJ2-7 for the parts outside the CDR3, the full variable domain is GEEVAQTPKHLVRGEGQKAKLYCAPIKGHSYVFWYQQVLKNEFKFLISFQNENVFDETGMPKERFSAKCLPNSPCSLEIQATKLEDSAVYFCASSQSMEGITYEQYFGPGTRLTVT.

The V call is TRBV7-2, the J call TRBJ2-2, with D hard to call. Trimming pared 1 base from V and 5 bases from J, leaving 11 bases between. The CDR3 runs to 15 residues. Germline assignment: CDR1 SGHTA and CDR2 FQGNSA. The CDR3 loop reads CASSLGALGTGELFF. CDR3 nucleotides: TGTGCCAGCAGCTTAGGAGCTTTGGGGACCGGGGAGCTGTTTTTT.

V usage is TRBV28 and J usage is TRBJ2-7; weak D call: TRBD2 (5 bases). V was cut by 8 bases and J by 2 bases, with 19 bases left in between. This CDR3 comprises 15 residues. The germline CDR1 and CDR2 sequences are MDHEN and SYDVKM. The CDR3 nucleotides read TGTGCCAGCCGGATTGAAGATGGACTGGCCTACGAGCAGTACTTC. It specifies CASRIEDGLAYEQYF.

The chain is built from TRBV9 and TRBJ2-7; 9 bases are a match to TRBD2. V was clipped by 4 bases and J by 2 bases; unmatched bases: 7. The V gene's germline CDR1 is SGDLS and CDR2 YYNGEE. CDR3 length: 15 residues. CDR3 loop: CASSPLAGITYEQYF. CDR3 sequence (DNA): TGTGCCAGCAGCCCCCTAGCGGGAATAACCTACGAGCAGTACTTC. The full variable domain, its missing parts supplied by reference TRBV9 and TRBJ2-7, is DSGVTQTPKHLITATGQRVTLRCSPRSGDLSVYWYQQSLDQGLQFLIQYYNGEERAKGNILERFSAQQFPDLHSELNLSSLELGDSALYFCASSPLAGITYEQYFGPGTRLTVT.

J is TRBJ2-1 and V is TRBV2; 14 positions agree with TRBD2. The CDR3 consists of 17 residues. After removal of 3 bases from V and 8 bases from J, the junction contained 9 bases not matched to a gene. Germline loops: CDR1 SNHLY, CDR2 FYNNEI. CDR3: CASSEGTSGSPLDEQFF. The DNA for the CDR3 is TGTGCCAGCAGTGAGGGGACTAGCGGGAGCCCCCTCGATGAGCAGTTCTTC.

The chain recombines TRBV28 with TRBJ2-5, with 8 nucleotides matching TRBD1. The J segment lost 4 bases and the V segment lost 4 bases, leaving 11 bases of the junction unmatched. CDR3 length equals 16 residues. The germline V gene has CDR1 MDHEN and CDR2 SYDVKM. Written as DNA, the CDR3 is TGTGCCAGCAGTTCCCCGGACAGGGAGACAGGAGAGACCCAGTACTTC. It codes for CASSSPDRETGETQYF.

The rearrangement joins TRBV2 to TRBJ2-1; D is unclear. Trimming took 2 bases from V and 12 from J, leaving 20 bases between them. CDR3 size: 15 residues. Per the germline V gene, CDR1 is SNHLY and CDR2 is FYNNEI. DNA for the CDR3: TGTGCCAGCAGTGAACCCAGGACGGAATTCTGGGGGCAGTTCTTC. Translated: CASSEPRTEFWGQFF.

This clone was seen only a few times. The J gene is TRBJ1-4, the V gene TRBV29-1; a possible D gene is TRBD1 (5 bases). Germline CDR1 and CDR2: SQVTM and ANQGSEA. The CDR3 is made up of 11 amino acids. V shed 5 bases and J shed 6 bases, with 7 bases lying between them. The CDR3 nucleotides are TGCAGCGTTTGGGGGGATGAAAAACTGTTTTTT. Its translation is CSVWGDEKLFF. The variable domain in full, with the rest retrieved from reference TRBV29-1 and TRBJ1-4, is SAVISQKPSRDICQRGTSLTIQCQVDSQVTMMFWYRQQPGQSLTLIATANQGSEATYESGFVIDKFPISRPNLTFSTLTVSNMSPEDSSIYLCSVWGDEKLFFGSGTQLSVL.

The V call is TRBV6-5, the J call TRBJ2-1; D unclear. The CDR3 spans 11 residues. V was shortened by 2 bases and J by 13 bases, with 9 bases between the two germline ends. Germline V gene sequence: CDR1 MNHEY, CDR2 SVGAGI. The CDR3 reads CASSYSQDQFF. In nucleotides, the CDR3 is TGTGCCAGCAGTTACAGCCAGGACCAGTTCTTC.

The CDR3 region has the DNA TGTGCCAGCAGCTTAAAACCCGTTAGAGGGACTGAAGCTTTCTTT. Translated: CASSLKPVRGTEAFF. The chain is built from TRBV7-6 and TRBJ1-1; D is unresolved. The V and J ends lost 2 bases and 5 bases respectively, with 15 bases between them. Germline V lookup: CDR1 SGHVS, CDR2 FNYEAQ. The CDR3 runs to 15 residues.

The chain employs TRBV7-3 and TRBJ2-1; 10 bases fit TRBD2. This CDR3 has 15 amino acids. Germline V lookup: CDR1 SGHTA, CDR2 FQGTGA. V was pared by 4 bases and J by 5 bases, with 5 bases of the junction left unmatched. CDR3 nucleotide sequence: TGTGCCAGCAGCTACAGCGGGAGGGGAGACAATGAGCAGTTCTTC. It is translated as CASSYSGRGDNEQFF.

V gene TRBV27 combines with J gene TRBJ2-7; 8 bases map to TRBD1. CDR3 length: 14 amino acids. V shed 6 bases and J 5 bases; nucleotides not matched to a gene: 9. Germline CDR1 is MNHEY and CDR2 is SMNVEV (reference sequence). CDR3 amino acids: CASSRTDRVDEQYF. The CDR3 coding sequence is TGTGCCAGCAGCCGCACGGACAGGGTCGACGAGCAGTACTTC.

The chain joins TRBV28 to TRBJ2-2; tentative D call: TRBD1 (5 bases). This CDR3 is 15 amino acids long. The V gene's germline CDR1 is MDHEN and CDR2 SYDVKM. V lost 3 bases and J 0 bases, leaving 8 bases between the germline ends. CDR3 region: CASSFDRSNTGELFF. The CDR3, as DNA: TGTGCCAGCAGTTTTGACAGATCGAACACCGGGGAGCTGTTTTTT.

The rearrangement joins TRBV5-4 to TRBJ2-5; TRBD2 matches at 10 bases. V gave up 9 bases and J gave up 1 base; unmatched junction bases: 6. The CDR3 spans 14 residues. Germline V gene sequence: CDR1 SGHNT, CDR2 YYREEE (reference sequence). The CDR3 nucleotides read TGTGCCACAAGGACTAGCGGACTCCAAGAGACCCAGTACTTC. This translates into CATRTSGLQETQYF.